The sequence of this TCR beta chain was determined in a study of PD-1 blockade in classical Hodgkin lymphoma. General study findings and limits: Relative to healthy donors, newly diagnosed patients reportedly had lower baseline TCR diversity, which was reported as lower still in relapsed/refractory patients. The drivers behind the repertoire differences, possibly disease activity or prior therapy, remain undefined.

The CDR3 extends over 20 amino acids. Unmatched junction bases numbered 12, after V lost 3 bases and J lost 2 bases. Of note for this clone: Its antigen remains unknown.

Method: immunoSEQ multiplex PCR; TCRdb's copy keeps in-frame clones and lacks some. The data show 22,000 or so clones, with approximately 92% seen just once and roughly 0.25% held by the top ten. Time point specified: newly diagnosed, previously untreated cHL patient sample. Purification of CD4+ T cells from thawed PBMCs was performed via magnetic negative selection. Material for sequencing was CD4+ T cells from blood. This TCR was recovered from a human donor with classical Hodgkin lymphoma. The chain carries TRBV23-1 and TRBJ2-3; TRBD2 matches at 15 bases. TRBV23-1 is an ORF for which the function is uncertain. CDR3 in amino acids: CASSHPSPGLAGGDTDTQYF. The CDR3 DNA follows: TGCGCCAGCAGTCACCCGAGCCCGGGACTAGCGGGAGGCGACACAGATACGCAGTATTTT.